The text below deals with one T cell receptor (beta chain). This sample is drawn from a study of T cells in Graves' hyperthyroidism and ophthalmopathy. RNA transcripts served as the template for amplifying TCR beta CDR3 regions. During a first-round RT-PCR of the TCR CDR3, the HTBI primer set was used. TCRdb re-analysed the multiplex PCR reads in MiXCR, keeping a single row per CDR3 protein. The sample holds 300,000 to 450,000 distinct CDR3 sequences, 15% seen once. The PBMCs were taken from approximately 11 ml of fresh peripheral blood. V lost 3 bases, J lost 3 bases, and 14 bases lay in between. The CDR3 totals 16 residues. CDR1 LNHNV and CDR2 YYDKDF come from the germline V gene (reference sequence).

This TCR was recovered from a woman aged 25 to 39 with Graves' hyperthyroidism. V usage is TRBV15 and J usage is TRBJ2-2; maybe TRBD2 (6 bases). The sequencing sample was made of blood. CDR3 in DNA: TGTGCCACCAGCAGGGACCGGGACTCTTACACCGGGGAGCTGTTTTTT. Its protein product is CATSRDRDSYTGELFF.